Shown below are 25 T cell receptor beta chains from a single sample sequenced in a study of post-analysis software for immune sequencing data (dated by TCRdb to the mid-2010s). Findings and caveats that apply to the study as a whole: Significantly higher frequencies in patients than in controls were found for roughly five TRBV segments, including TRBV5-6, TRBV5-1 and TRBV20-1.

The method behind the library was PCR. TCRdb shows the sequencer as Illumina HiSeq 2500. To reduce PCR and sequencing biases, unique molecular identifiers were incorporated into the TCR beta cDNA libraries. TCRdb reprocessed the public reads (quality trimming at Q25 with fastp, clone calling with MiXCR) and kept in-frame beta chains. CDR3 protein duplicates are merged, each entry listing the most common genes and DNA. This sample has some 690,000 distinct CDR3 sequences in its table, and roughly three fifths of those were observed once. Clones ranked in the top ten supply over 9% of the sample. For these TCRs, the target antigens are not known. The material sequenced was blood. The receptors stem from a girl aged 2 to 9 with multiple sclerosis.

Here the CDR3 DNA reads TGCGCCAGCAGCTCAGGGGGCGGAATATATGGCTACACCTTC. This codes for CASSSGGGIYGYTF. The chain carries TRBV5-1 and TRBJ1-2; TRBD1 matches at 8 bases. CDR1 is SGHRS and CDR2 is YFSETQ in the germline V gene. After removal of 3 bases from V and 5 bases from J, the junction contained 6 bases not matched to a gene. The length of the CDR3 is 14 residues.

This chain links TRBV9 with TRBJ1-2; perhaps TRBD1 as D (5 bases). Trimming removed 0 bases from V and 6 bases from J, with 12 bases in between. Germline V lookup: CDR1 SGDLS, CDR2 YYNGEE. The CDR3 extends over 14 amino acids. DNA for the CDR3: TGTGCCAGCAGCGTAGCTCCGGGGCTCGATGGCTACACCTTC. It specifies CASSVAPGLDGYTF.

This clonotype was seen only once. The chain links TRBV10-3 to TRBJ1-2, with D unresolved. Germline V lookup: CDR1 ENHRY, CDR2 SYGVKD. The CDR3 contains 12 residues. V was shortened by 0 bases and J by 4 bases, with 3 bases between the two germline ends. CDR3 coding DNA: TGTGCCATCAGTGAGTCGGGCTATGGCTACACCTTC. This gives the protein CAISESGYGYTF.

The rearrangement links TRBV12-3 or TRBV12-4 to TRBJ2-3; D gene unclear. Between the trimmed V and J ends, which lost 6 bases and 6 bases, there was a span of 10 bases. The CDR3 runs 12 residues. CDR3 residues: CASSPTDDTQYF. The CDR3 DNA is TGTGCCAGCAGCCCTACTGACGATACGCAGTATTTT.

The chain couples TRBV14 to TRBJ2-3; possible D gene TRBD2, 6 bases. V gave up 2 bases and J gave up 2 bases, with 11 bases separating them. Per the germline V gene, CDR1 is SGHDN and CDR2 is FVKESK. This CDR3 spans 15 amino acids. This CDR3 is CASSQRGTFTDTQYF. The CDR3 nucleotides read TGTGCCAGCAGCCAACGGGGGACCTTCACAGATACGCAGTATTTT.

The CDR3 loop is CASSLVGTSGANEQFF. For the CDR3, the DNA is TGTGCCAGCAGCTTGGTTGGGACTAGCGGGGCGAATGAGCAGTTCTTC. The chain couples TRBV7-2 to TRBJ2-1; 13 bases map to TRBD2. The CDR3 extends over 16 amino acids. The germline gives CDR1 SGHTA, CDR2 FQGNSA. V lost 3 bases and J lost 7; bases outside the gene matches: 6.

V is TRBV4-1 and J is TRBJ2-3; possibly TRBD2 for D (6 bases). Looked up from germline, CDR1 is MGHRA and CDR2 is YSYEKL. The CDR3 spans 15 residues. V lost 1 base to trimming and J lost 2 bases, with 10 bases between them. In DNA, the CDR3 is TGCGCCAGCAGCCAAGCGGGAGCCACCACAGATACGCAGTATTTT. It encodes CASSQAGATTDTQYF.

The chain recombines TRBV12-3 or TRBV12-4 with TRBJ1-2; 8 bases agree with TRBD1. CDR3 length: 14 residues. Trimming cost V 7 bases and J 4 bases; bases outside gene matches: 8. CDR3: CASTLGQVAYGYTF. CDR3 DNA sequence: TGTGCCAGCACCCTGGGACAGGTAGCCTATGGCTACACCTTC.

J is TRBJ2-1 and V is TRBV5-1; D is undetermined. The V end was cut by 5 bases, the J end by 0 bases, with 12 bases between. The germline gives CDR1 SGHRS, CDR2 YFSETQ. CDR3 length: 15 amino acids. Here the CDR3 reads CASRSKSNSYNEQFF. CDR3 DNA sequence: TGCGCCAGCAGGTCGAAATCTAACTCCTACAATGAGCAGTTCTTC.

V usage is TRBV10-3 and J usage is TRBJ2-1; 7 nucleotides match TRBD1. Trimming removed 0 bases from V and 7 bases from J; junction bases left unmatched: 6. The germline V gene encodes CDR1 ENHRY and CDR2 SYGVKD. The CDR3 is 15 residues long. In DNA form, the CDR3 reads TGTGCCATCAGTGAGTCGACAGGGACAAAGAATGAGCAGTTCTTC. Translation: CAISESTGTKNEQFF.

The genes are TRBV7-2 and TRBJ1-6; D remains unclear. Between the trimmed V and J ends, which lost 7 bases and 9 bases, there was a span of 13 bases. The germline CDR1 and CDR2 sequences are SGHTA and FQGNSA. This CDR3 is 13 amino acids long. CDR3 in amino acids: CASNFVFGSPLHF. Written as DNA, the CDR3 is TGTGCCAGCAACTTCGTTTTTGGTTCACCCCTCCACTTT.

Concerning this clonotype: An end of the junction differs from the germline gene, which may be a read error. This rearrangement joins TRBV4-2 to TRBJ2-5; D possibly uses TRBD1 or TRBD2 (7 bases each). This CDR3 region has 16 residues. Per the germline V gene, CDR1 is LGHNA and CDR2 is YNFKEQ. DNA for the CDR3: TGTGCCGGCAGCCAAGAAGGGGGGGACAGCCAAGAGACCCAGTACTTC. Encoded protein: CAGSQEGGDSQETQYF.

This clonotype was seen a handful of times. CDR3 sequence (DNA): TGCAGTGCTAGAGATCGGGTCAGAGTCTACGAGCAGTACTTC. Translating it yields CSARDRVRVYEQYF. The chain recombines TRBV20-1 with TRBJ2-7; D is undetermined. The CDR3 sequence is 14 residues long. CDR1 and CDR2 from the germline V gene are DFQATT and SNEGSKA (reference sequence). The V gene lost 0 bases and the J gene lost 3 bases, with 12 bases spanning the gap.

J is TRBJ2-1 and V is TRBV7-9; D perhaps matches TRBD1 (6 bases). V was cut by 4 bases and J by 11 bases, with 15 bases left in between. The CDR3 sequence is 13 residues long. The germline V gene encodes CDR1 SEHNR and CDR2 FQNEAQ (reference sequence). The CDR3 here is CASSSSQQGKQFF. CDR3 DNA sequence: TGTGCCAGCAGCTCTAGCCAACAGGGCAAGCAGTTCTTC. Supplemented by reference TRBV7-9 and TRBJ2-1, the full variable domain reads DTGVSQNPRHKITKRGQNVTFRCDPISEHNRLYWYRQTLGQGPEFLTYFQNEAQLEKSRLLSDRFSAERPKGSFSTLEIQRTEQGDSAMYLCASSSSQQGKQFFGPGTRLTVL.

This clonotype turned up a few times. This chain joins TRBV29-1 and TRBJ2-1; TRBD2 aligns across 8 bases. Germline trimming cut 6 bases from V and 9 bases from J; bases unmatched to any gene: 4. Germline assignment: CDR1 SQVTM and CDR2 ANQGSEA. The CDR3 extends over 11 amino acids. This CDR3 reads CSVGSGAEQFF. CDR3 in DNA: TGCAGCGTCGGTAGCGGGGCTGAGCAGTTCTTC.

The chain has TRBV10-1 and TRBJ2-5, with TRBD2 matching over 15 bases. The J call is doubtful: the DNA matches TRBJ2-7 better. Germline V gives CDR1 WNHNN, CDR2 SYGVQD (reference sequence). CDR3 size: 15 residues. For the CDR3, the DNA is TGCGCCAGCAGTGATGGACTAGCGGGAGGGTACGAGCAGTACTTC. Amino acids: CASSDGLAGGYEQYF.

The V call is TRBV4-2, the J call TRBJ1-4, with D possibly being TRBD1 (5 bases). Trimming stripped 3 bases from V and 5 bases from J, with 10 bases between. The CDR3 length is 14 residues. Germline CDR1 reads LGHNA; CDR2 reads YNFKEQ. The CDR3 DNA sequence: TGTGCCAGCAGCCAGGGACTGATAAATGAAAAACTGTTTTTT. This codes for CASSQGLINEKLFF.

The chain couples TRBV20-1 to TRBJ2-1; D is perhaps TRBD1 (6 bases). Deletions cut 0 bases from V and 10 bases from J, with 7 bases between. Germline values: CDR1 DFQATT, CDR2 SNEGSKA (reference sequence). CDR3 length: 11 residues. CDR3 sequence: CSARDTGEQFF. The CDR3 region has the DNA TGCAGTGCTAGAGACACAGGGGAGCAGTTCTTC.

The rearrangement uses TRBV6-2 or TRBV6-3 and TRBJ1-5; D gene uncertain. V lost 2 bases, J lost 4 bases, and 3 bases lay in between. The CDR3 totals 12 residues. Germline V gene lookup returns CDR1 MNHEY and CDR2 SVGEGT. The DNA for the CDR3 is TGTGCCAGCAGTTACGGGAATCAGCCCCAGCATTTT. Its translation: CASSYGNQPQHF.

This chain uses TRBV25-1 with TRBJ2-3; 7 bases map to TRBD1. J gave up 0 bases and V 1 base, and 10 bases lay outside the gene matches. The CDR3 consists of 18 residues. The germline gives CDR1 MGHDK, CDR2 SYGVNS. The CDR3 coding sequence is TGTGCCAGCAGTGAATGGGTCGGGGACAGCACTAGCACAGATACGCAGTATTTT. This codes for CASSEWVGDSTSTDTQYF.

J is TRBJ1-2 and V is TRBV7-8; no firm D call. Trimming stripped 4 bases from V and 5 bases from J, with 17 bases between. CDR1 is SGHVS and CDR2 is FQNEAQ in the germline V gene. This CDR3 is 15 amino acids long. The CDR3 bases are TGTGCCAGCAGCTCAGCGCTTTCGGCGGAATATGGCTACACCTTC. Residues: CASSSALSAEYGYTF.

V gene TRBV3-1 combines with J gene TRBJ2-5; D gene ambiguous. The V gene lost 1 base and the J gene lost 9 bases, with 21 bases spanning the gap. Looked up from germline, CDR1 is LGHDT and CDR2 is YNNKEL (reference sequence). The CDR3 is 16 residues long. CDR3 nucleotide sequence: TGTGCCAGCAGCCAAGGTCTGCCGGGTCCGGCGTCGGCCCAGTACTTC. This sequence encodes CASSQGLPGPASAQYF.

The chain couples TRBV2 to TRBJ1-5, with a possible D match to TRBD1 (5 bases). Trimming took 7 bases from V and 2 from J, leaving 12 bases between them. CDR3 length equals 14 residues. Germline CDR1 is SNHLY and CDR2 is FYNNEI. The CDR3, as DNA: TGTGCCAGCATAGGGGAGATCGGCAATCAGCCCCAGCATTTT. Protein product: CASIGEIGNQPQHF.

The gene calls are TRBV10-3 and TRBJ2-5; the match to TRBD2 covers 8 bases. CDR3 length: 15 residues. The junction had 4 bases not matched to a gene; V was cut back by 0 bases and J by 4 bases. CDR1 is ENHRY, CDR2 SYGVKD, per germline. The CDR3 sequence is CAISESAGVGETQYF. The CDR3 nucleotides are TGTGCCATCAGTGAGTCAGCGGGAGTCGGAGAGACCCAGTACTTC.

There are a few counts of this clonotype. The rearrangement joins TRBV6-5 to TRBJ2-7, with 9 positions matching TRBD1. CDR3 length: 15 amino acids. The trim removed 7 bases at V and 6 bases at J, leaving 13 bases unmatched. Germline CDR1 reads MNHEY; CDR2 reads SVGAGI. The CDR3, as DNA: TGTGCCAGCACCCTATTGGGGACAGGGTCCAGCGAGCAGTACTTC. It encodes CASTLLGTGSSEQYF.